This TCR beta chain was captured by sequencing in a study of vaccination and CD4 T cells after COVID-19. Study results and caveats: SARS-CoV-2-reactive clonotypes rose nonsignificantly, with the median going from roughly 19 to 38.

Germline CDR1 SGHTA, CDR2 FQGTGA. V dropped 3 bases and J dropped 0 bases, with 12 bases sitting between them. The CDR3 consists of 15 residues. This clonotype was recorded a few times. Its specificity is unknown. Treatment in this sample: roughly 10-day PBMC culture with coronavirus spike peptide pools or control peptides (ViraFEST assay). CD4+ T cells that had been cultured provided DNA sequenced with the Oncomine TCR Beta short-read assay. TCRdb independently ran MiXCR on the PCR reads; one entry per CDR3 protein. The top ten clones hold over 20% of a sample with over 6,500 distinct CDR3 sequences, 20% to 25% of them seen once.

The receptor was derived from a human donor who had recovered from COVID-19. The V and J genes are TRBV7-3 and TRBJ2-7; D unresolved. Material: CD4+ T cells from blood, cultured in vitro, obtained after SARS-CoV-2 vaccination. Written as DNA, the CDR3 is TGTGCCAGCAGCTTCCCGAAATGGAGCTCCTACGAGCAGTACTTC. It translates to CASSFPKWSSYEQYF.